The 5 T cell receptor beta chains below all came from one sample that was sequenced in a study of blood T cell repertoires in COVID-19 (dated by TCRdb to about 2020). Libraries were built with the immunoSEQ multiplex PCR assay. The table was pulled from immuneACCESS by TCRdb, which kept in-frame rearrangements only. Such tables lose some clones; where checked, under half of the loss comes from unresolved V genes, and the rest has no known cause. Across this sample there are roughly 250,000 clones, with 70% to 90% seen only once. The leading ten clones occupy about 1.5% of the sample. The specimen sequenced was PBMCs or T cells enriched from blood (not recorded which). These receptors originate from a woman aged 50 to 60 who had recovered from COVID-19.

As concerns this clone: Other nucleotide sequences from this sample produce the same CDR3. The gene calls are TRBV27 and TRBJ1-1, with 10 bases fitting TRBD1. Losses at the gene ends were 3 bases for V and 1 base for J; bases not matched to a gene: 2. Germline values: CDR1 MNHEY, CDR2 SMNVEV (reference sequence). This CDR3 comprises 15 residues. The chain's CDR3 is CASSLGTGANTEAFF. CDR3 DNA sequence: TGTGCCAGCAGTTTGGGGACAGGGGCGAACACTGAAGCTTTCTTT.

The rearrangement uses TRBV3-1 (or the pseudogene TRBV3-2) and TRBJ2-7; 7 bases fit TRBD2. In germline, CDR1 is LGHDT, CDR2 YNNKEL (reference sequence). J was trimmed by 3 bases and V by 6 bases; bases with no gene match: 8. This CDR3 contains 14 residues. As DNA, the CDR3 is TGTGCCAGCAGTCTGCAAGCGGGGAGCTACGAGCAGTACTTC. Its translation is CASSLQAGSYEQYF.

This clone has just a few counts. V gene TRBV18 combines with J gene TRBJ1-4; no clear D gene. The CDR3 covers 15 residues. The germline CDR1 and CDR2 sequences are KGHSH and LQKENI. V was pared by 2 bases and J by 4 bases, with 11 bases between. In nucleotides, the CDR3 is TGTGCCAGCTCACCAGTGTCAGGAATTAATGAAAAACTGTTTTTT. Encoded protein: CASSPVSGINEKLFF. The variable domain in full, with the rest retrieved from reference TRBV18 and TRBJ1-4, is NAGVMQNPRHLVRRRGQEARLRCSPMKGHSHVYWYRQLPEEGLKFMVYLQKENIIDESGMPKERFSAEFPKEGPSILRIQQVVRGDSAAYFCASSPVSGINEKLFFGSGTQLSVL.

The chain uses TRBV10-3 and TRBJ1-4, with TRBD1 identical over 11 bases. Per the germline V gene, CDR1 is ENHRY and CDR2 is SYGVKD. CDR3 size: 15 residues. V shed 3 bases, J shed 6 bases, and the junction held 3 bases outside the gene matches. In DNA form, the CDR3 reads TGTGCCATCAGTGAAGGGACAGGGGGTCATGAAAAACTGTTTTTT. Encoded protein: CAISEGTGGHEKLFF.

This chain links TRBV28 with TRBJ2-3; TRBD1 is a possible D gene (6 bases). The CDR3 sequence is 14 residues long. The V gene's germline CDR1 is MDHEN and CDR2 SYDVKM. Trimming took 4 bases from V and 3 from J, leaving 11 bases between them. CDR3 residues: CASSSTGKTDTQYF. The CDR3 DNA reads TGTGCCAGCAGTTCAACAGGGAAGACAGATACGCAGTATTTT.